Sequencing of this TCR beta chain was carried out in a study of control samples from healthy donors and cancer patients. The protocol was immunoSEQ multiplex PCR, while the TCRdb copy is restricted to in-frame clones and leaves out a portion. The data hold over 100,000 clones, with 92% observed a single time. The CDR3 extends over 14 amino acids. Germline CDR1 reads MNHNY; CDR2 reads SVGAGI (reference sequence). J was trimmed by 4 bases and V by 0 bases; bases with no gene match: 0. The chain employs TRBV6-6 and TRBJ2-7; TRBD1 matches at 10 bases. The TCR comes from a woman under 30 in good health. Sequencing was carried out using blood. The CDR3 DNA reads as TGTGCCAGCAGTTACTCGGACAGGGGGTACGAGCAGTACTTC. Translating it yields CASSYSDRGYEQYF.